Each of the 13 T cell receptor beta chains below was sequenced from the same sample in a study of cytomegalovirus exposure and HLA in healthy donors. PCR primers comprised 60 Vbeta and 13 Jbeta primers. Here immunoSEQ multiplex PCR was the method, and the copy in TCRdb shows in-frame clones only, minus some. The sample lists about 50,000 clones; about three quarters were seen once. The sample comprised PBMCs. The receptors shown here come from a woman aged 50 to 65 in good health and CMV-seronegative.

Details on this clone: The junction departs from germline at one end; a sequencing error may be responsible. The CDR3 nucleotides are TGTGCCAGGAGCGCGACAGGGGCGTCTGGGGCCAACGTCCTGACTTTC. This gives the protein CARSATGASGANVLTF. This chain joins TRBV30 and TRBJ2-6; 8 bases match TRBD1. The germline CDR1 and CDR2 sequences are GTSNPN and SVGIG (reference sequence). The length of the CDR3 is 16 residues.

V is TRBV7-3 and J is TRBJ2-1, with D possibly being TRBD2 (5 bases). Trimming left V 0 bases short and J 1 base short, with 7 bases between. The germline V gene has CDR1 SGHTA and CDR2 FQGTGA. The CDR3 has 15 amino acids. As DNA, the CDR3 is TGTGCCAGCAGCTTAACGAGGGAATCCTACAATGAGCAGTTCTTC. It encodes CASSLTRESYNEQFF. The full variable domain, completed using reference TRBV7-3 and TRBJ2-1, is GAGVSQTPSNKVTEKGKYVELRCDPISGHTALYWYRQSLGQGPEFLIYFQGTGAADDSGLPNDRFFAVRPEGSVSTLKIQRTERGDSAVYLCASSLTRESYNEQFFGPGTRLTVL.

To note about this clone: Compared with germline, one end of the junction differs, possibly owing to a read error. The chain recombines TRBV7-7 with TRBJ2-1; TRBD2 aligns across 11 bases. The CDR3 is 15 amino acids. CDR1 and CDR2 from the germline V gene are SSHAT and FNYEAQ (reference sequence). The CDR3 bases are TGTGCTAGCAGTCCGGGACTAGCGGTTTACAATGAGCAGTTCTTC. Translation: CASSPGLAVYNEQFF.

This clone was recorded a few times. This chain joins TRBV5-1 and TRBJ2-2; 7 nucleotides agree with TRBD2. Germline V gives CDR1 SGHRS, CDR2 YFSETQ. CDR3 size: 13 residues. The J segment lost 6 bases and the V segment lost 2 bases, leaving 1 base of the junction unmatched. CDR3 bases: TGCGCCAGCAGCTTCCGGGAGGCCGGGGAGCTGTTTTTT. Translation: CASSFREAGELFF.

The CDR3 sequence: CASSQDFFTGSEKLFF. In nucleotides, the CDR3 is TGTGCCAGCAGCCAAGATTTTTTCACAGGTAGTGAAAAACTGTTTTTT. The V call is TRBV14, the J call TRBJ1-4; possibly TRBD1 for D (5 bases). The germline V gene encodes CDR1 SGHDN and CDR2 FVKESK. This CDR3 is built from 16 residues. Trimming took off 0 bases at V and 7 bases at J, with 15 bases between the two ends.

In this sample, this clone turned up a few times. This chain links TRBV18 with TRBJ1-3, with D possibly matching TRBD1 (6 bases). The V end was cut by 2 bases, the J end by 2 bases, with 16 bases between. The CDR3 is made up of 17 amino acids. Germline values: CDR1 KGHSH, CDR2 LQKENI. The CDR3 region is CASSPATFPGAGNTIYF. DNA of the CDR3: TGTGCCAGCTCACCAGCGACCTTCCCAGGGGCTGGAAACACCATATATTTT.

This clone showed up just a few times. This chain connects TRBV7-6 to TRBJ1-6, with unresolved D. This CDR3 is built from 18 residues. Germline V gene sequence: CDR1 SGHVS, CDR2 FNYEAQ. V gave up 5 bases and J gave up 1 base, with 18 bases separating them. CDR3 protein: CASSPPPGAGSYNSPLHF. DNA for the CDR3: TGTGCCAGCAGCCCGCCCCCGGGAGCCGGGTCCTATAATTCACCCCTCCACTTT. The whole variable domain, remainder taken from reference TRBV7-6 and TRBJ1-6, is GAGVSQSPRYKVTKRGQDVALRCDPISGHVSLYWYRQALGQGPEFLTYFNYEAQQDKSGLPNDRFSAERPEGSISTLTIQRTEQRDSAMYRCASSPPPGAGSYNSPLHFGNGTRLTVT.

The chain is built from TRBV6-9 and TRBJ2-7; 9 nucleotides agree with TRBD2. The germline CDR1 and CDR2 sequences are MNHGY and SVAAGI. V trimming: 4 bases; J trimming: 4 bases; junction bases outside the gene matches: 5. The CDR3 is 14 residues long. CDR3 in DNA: TGTGCCAGCAGTTTTAGCGGGAGAGGGTACGAGCAGTACTTC. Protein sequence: CASSFSGRGYEQYF.

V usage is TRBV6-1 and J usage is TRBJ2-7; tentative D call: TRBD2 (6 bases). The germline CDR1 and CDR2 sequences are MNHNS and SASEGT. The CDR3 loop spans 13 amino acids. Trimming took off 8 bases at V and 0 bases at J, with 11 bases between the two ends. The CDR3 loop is CASGREISYEQYF. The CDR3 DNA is TGTGCCAGCGGGCGGGAAATCTCCTACGAGCAGTACTTC.

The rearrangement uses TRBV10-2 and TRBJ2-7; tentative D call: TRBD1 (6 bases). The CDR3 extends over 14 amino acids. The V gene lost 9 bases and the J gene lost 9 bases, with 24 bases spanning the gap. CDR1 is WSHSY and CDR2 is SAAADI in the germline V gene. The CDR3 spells CASRSARDTVRQYF. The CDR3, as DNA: TGCGCCAGTCGCTCCGCCAGGGACACCGTTAGGCAGTACTTC.

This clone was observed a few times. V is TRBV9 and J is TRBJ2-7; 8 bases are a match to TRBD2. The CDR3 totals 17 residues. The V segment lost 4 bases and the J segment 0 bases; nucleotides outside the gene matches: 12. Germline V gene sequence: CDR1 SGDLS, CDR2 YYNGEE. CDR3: CASSPSGSPRSSYEQYF. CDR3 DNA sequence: TGTGCCAGCAGCCCCAGCGGGAGCCCTAGGAGCTCCTACGAGCAGTACTTC. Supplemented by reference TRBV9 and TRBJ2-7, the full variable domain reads DSGVTQTPKHLITATGQRVTLRCSPRSGDLSVYWYQQSLDQGLQFLIQYYNGEERAKGNILERFSAQQFPDLHSELNLSSLELGDSALYFCASSPSGSPRSSYEQYFGPGTRLTVT.

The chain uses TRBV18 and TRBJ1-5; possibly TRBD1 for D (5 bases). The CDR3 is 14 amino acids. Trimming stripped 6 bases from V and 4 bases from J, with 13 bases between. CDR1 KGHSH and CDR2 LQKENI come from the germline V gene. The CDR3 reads CASSSQGWNQPQHF. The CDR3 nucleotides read TGTGCCAGCTCCTCGCAGGGATGGAATCAGCCCCAGCATTTT.

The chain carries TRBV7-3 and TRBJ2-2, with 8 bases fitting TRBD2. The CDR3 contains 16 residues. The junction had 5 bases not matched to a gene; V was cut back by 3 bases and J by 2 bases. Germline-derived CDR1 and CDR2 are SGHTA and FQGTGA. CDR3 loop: CASSFAGGPNTGELFF. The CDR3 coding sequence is TGTGCCAGCAGCTTCGCGGGGGGCCCTAACACCGGGGAGCTGTTTTTT.